This TCR beta chain was observed in a study of cytomegalovirus exposure and HLA in healthy donors. General observations from the study: Among immune exposure information, only CMV serostatus was available. It emerged from a later analysis that several of the most significant clusters appeared to be linked to common viral pathogens. What was likely a sequencing artifact was a cluster of highly shared sequence variants.

60 Vbeta and 13 Jbeta primers were used in PCR. Some clones are missing from TCRdb's copy, which holds only in-frame ones; the method was immunoSEQ multiplex PCR. Found here are roughly 130,000 clones, approximately 74% of them singletons; the top ten hold 6% to 8.5%. As to this clone: What it binds is not known.

In nominal health when sampled, donors likely had unrecorded immune exposures nonetheless. The CDR3 is 14 residues long. Trimming cost V 2 bases and J 4 bases, with 10 bases left between them. Germline values: CDR1 SGHRS, CDR2 YFSETQ. Sequenced: PBMCs. The V and J genes are TRBV5-1 and TRBJ2-1, with D perhaps matching TRBD1 (6 bases). This TCR was sampled from a man aged 35 to 55 in good health and CMV-seropositive. The CDR3 protein is CASSFRGIYNEQFF. The CDR3, as DNA: TGCGCCAGCAGCTTCAGGGGCATTTACAATGAGCAGTTCTTC.